Presented here are 27 T cell receptor beta chains from one specimen sequenced in a study of blood T cell repertoires in COVID-19. TCRdb keeps only in-frame clones here, not all; method: immunoSEQ multiplex PCR. The sample records 30,000 to 40,000 clones, about 85% being singletons. Sequenced: peripheral blood. Every receptor here comes from a human donor in a cohort sampled during active COVID-19.

The chain has TRBV27 and TRBJ1-2, with D unclear. The CDR3 spans 17 residues. V dropped 4 bases and J dropped 0 bases, with 18 bases sitting between them. CDR1 and CDR2 (germline): MNHEY, SMNVEV (reference sequence). The chain's CDR3 is CASSSLRHARPNYGYTF. In DNA form, the CDR3 reads TGTGCCAGCAGTTCTCTCAGACATGCCCGGCCTAACTATGGCTACACCTTC.

The rearrangement joins TRBV15 to TRBJ1-5; no clear D gene. CDR3 length: 14 amino acids. Trimming removed 0 bases from V and 9 bases from J, with 12 bases in between. CDR1 LNHNV and CDR2 YYDKDF come from the germline V gene (reference sequence). In nucleotides, the CDR3 is TGTGCCACCAGCAGAGACTACAGTCTCAGGCCCCAGCATTTT. Its translation: CATSRDYSLRPQHF. The variable domain in full, with the rest retrieved from reference TRBV15 and TRBJ1-5, is DAMVIQNPRYQVTQFGKPVTLSCSQTLNHNVMYWYQQKSSQAPKLLFHYYDKDFNNEADTPDNFQSRRPNTSFCFLDIRSPGLGDTAMYLCATSRDYSLRPQHFGDGTRLSIL.

This clone was recorded a few times. The V call is TRBV5-4, the J call TRBJ1-6, with D maybe TRBD1 (5 bases). The V end was cut by 4 bases, the J end by 6 bases, with 11 bases between. The CDR3 is made up of 14 amino acids. The germline gives CDR1 SGHNT, CDR2 YYREEE (reference sequence). Here the CDR3 DNA reads TGTGCCAGCAGCCGTACAGGTCCTAATTCACCCCTCCACTTT. Translation: CASSRTGPNSPLHF.

This sequence joins TRBV6-5 and TRBJ1-4, with unresolved D. This CDR3 region has 11 residues. V shed 6 bases and J shed 14 bases, with 13 bases lying between them. Germline V gene data show CDR1 as MNHEY and CDR2 as SVGAGI. The CDR3 here is CASRDTVVLFF. Written as DNA, the CDR3 is TGTGCCAGCAGGGATACAGTCGTGCTGTTTTTT.

The genes are TRBV10-1 and TRBJ1-1; 8 bases line up with TRBD1. Germline V gene sequence: CDR1 WNHNN, CDR2 SYGVQD (reference sequence). This CDR3 comprises 14 residues. V shed 6 bases and J 1 base; nucleotides not matched to a gene: 4. CDR3 in DNA: TGCGCCAGCAGCACAGGGGGTAGGAACACTGAAGCTTTCTTT. This sequence encodes CASSTGGRNTEAFF.

This clone was counted between two and nine times. In the same sample, other DNA sequences code for this CDR3. The chain links TRBV27 to TRBJ2-7; 10 bases agree with TRBD1. With V trimmed by 2 bases and J by 9 bases, 13 bases remained unmatched. Germline V gene lookup returns CDR1 MNHEY and CDR2 SMNVEV (reference sequence). The CDR3 has 16 amino acids. The CDR3 DNA reads TGTGCCAGCAGTTTAAAGGGTCGCGACAGGGGGCTCGTGCAGTACTTC. The encoded protein is CASSLKGRDRGLVQYF.

This rearrangement joins TRBV5-4 to TRBJ2-5; D might be TRBD1 (5 bases). The CDR3 is 15 amino acids. The germline V gene has CDR1 SGHNT and CDR2 YYREEE (reference sequence). V lost 0 bases, J lost 1 base, and 10 bases lay in between. CDR3 protein: CASSLDQGSQETQYF. In nucleotides, the CDR3 is TGTGCCAGCAGCTTGGATCAGGGCTCCCAAGAGACCCAGTACTTC.

The rearrangement joins TRBV18 to TRBJ2-5, with D perhaps TRBD2 (6 bases). This CDR3 is 13 amino acids long. V was shortened by 1 base and J by 3 bases, with 6 bases between the two germline ends. CDR1 is KGHSH and CDR2 is LQKENI in the germline V gene. This CDR3 reads CASSPRGEETQYF. Here the CDR3 DNA reads TGTGCCAGCTCACCACGCGGGGAAGAGACCCAGTACTTC.

The chain uses TRBV7-2 and TRBJ2-1; 9 nucleotides line up with TRBD2. Germline values: CDR1 SGHTA, CDR2 FQGNSA. V lost 8 bases to trimming and J lost 1 base; unmatched junction nucleotides: 6. CDR3 length: 15 residues. The CDR3 DNA is TGTGCCAGCTCAAGACTAGCGGATTCCTACAATGAGCAGTTCTTC. Translated, it gives CASSRLADSYNEQFF.

The chain carries TRBV19 and TRBJ2-7; 7 bases fit TRBD2. Looked up from germline, CDR1 is LNHDA and CDR2 is SQIVND (reference sequence). V was clipped by 3 bases and J by 0 bases; unmatched bases: 2. CDR3 size: 14 residues. The CDR3 is CASSMWGGSYEQYF. The CDR3 nucleotides are TGTGCCAGTAGTATGTGGGGGGGCTCCTACGAGCAGTACTTC.

The rearrangement uses TRBV11-2 and TRBJ2-2, with TRBD2 matching over 8 bases. The CDR3 consists of 14 residues. The V gene end was trimmed by 1 base and the J gene end by 8 bases; junction bases not matched to a gene: 3. Germline CDR1 SGHAT, CDR2 FQNNGV. CDR3 protein: CASSLGTSSGELFF. For the CDR3, the DNA is TGTGCCAGCAGCTTAGGGACTAGCTCTGGGGAGCTGTTTTTT.

In this sample, this clone turned up once. The chain recombines TRBV10-3 with TRBJ2-3; 8 positions match TRBD2. With 0 bases clipped from V and 1 base from J, the junction kept 6 bases outside the gene matches. This CDR3 comprises 17 residues. Germline V gene sequence: CDR1 ENHRY, CDR2 SYGVKD. The CDR3 loop is CAISESGSGVGTDTQYF. CDR3 DNA: TGTGCCATCAGTGAGTCAGGTAGCGGGGTCGGCACAGATACGCAGTATTTT.

This chain links TRBV4-1 with TRBJ2-1; maybe TRBD2 (6 bases). The CDR3 covers 15 residues. The germline gives CDR1 MGHRA, CDR2 YSYEKL. Trimming shortened V by 3 bases and J by 7 bases, and 16 bases separated the two germline ends. CDR3 DNA: TGCGCCAGCAGCCAGGCGGGGACGTGGGCGAATGAGCAGTTCTTC. This gives the protein CASSQAGTWANEQFF.

This clone was counted only a few times. The V and J genes are TRBV6-6 and TRBJ2-3; 7 nucleotides match TRBD2. The junction had 9 bases not matched to a gene; V was cut back by 6 bases and J by 0 bases. Germline loops: CDR1 MNHNY, CDR2 SVGAGI (reference sequence). This CDR3 region has 16 residues. CDR3: CASSRGTKRSTDTQYF. The CDR3 DNA follows: TGTGCCAGCAGCCGAGGGACTAAACGGAGCACAGATACGCAGTATTTT.

V gene TRBV4-2 combines with J gene TRBJ2-2; 11 bases match TRBD2. Unmatched junction bases numbered 13, after V lost 0 bases and J lost 7 bases. The CDR3 sequence is 19 residues long. CDR1 and CDR2 from the germline V gene are LGHNA and YNFKEQ. As DNA, the CDR3 is TGTGCCAGCAGCCAAGATCTGGCTAGCGGGGGGTCGATGGGCGGGGAGCTGTTTTTT. It yields the protein CASSQDLASGGSMGGELFF.

J is TRBJ2-3 and V is TRBV6-6; TRBD2 agrees at 8 bases. The CDR3 length is 15 residues. J gave up 3 bases and V 6 bases, and 8 bases lay outside the gene matches. Germline CDR1 reads MNHNY; CDR2 reads SVGAGI (reference sequence). The CDR3 region is CASSHPPSGTDTQYF. The CDR3 nucleotides are TGTGCCAGCAGCCACCCTCCTAGCGGGACAGATACGCAGTATTTT.

Only one count was recorded for this clone. The V and J genes are TRBV11-2 and TRBJ1-2, with 9 bases matching TRBD1. This CDR3 spans 15 amino acids. Per the germline V gene, CDR1 is SGHAT and CDR2 is FQNNGV. Trimming removed 5 bases from V and 3 bases from J; junction bases left unmatched: 7. This CDR3 reads CASSTGTGQDYGYTF. As DNA, the CDR3 is TGTGCCAGCAGCACCGGGACAGGGCAGGACTATGGCTACACCTTC.

V and J are TRBV5-1 and TRBJ2-5; D unresolved. Germline CDR1 is SGHRS and CDR2 is YFSETQ. Between the trimmed V and J ends, which lost 0 bases and 1 base, there was a span of 7 bases. This CDR3 is built from 14 residues. The CDR3 region has the DNA TGCGCCAGCAGCTTGGGGTGGGCCCAAGAGACCCAGTACTTC. Residues: CASSLGWAQETQYF. Looking up the rest from reference TRBV5-1 and TRBJ2-5 gives the full variable domain: KAGVTQTPRYLIKTRGQQVTLSCSPISGHRSVSWYQQTPGQGLQFLFEYFSETQRNKGNFPGRFSGRQFSNSRSEMNVSTLELGDSALYLCASSLGWAQETQYFGPGTRLLVL.

V is TRBV27 and J is TRBJ2-5, with a weak D call TRBD1 (5 bases). This CDR3 comprises 13 residues. Germline V CDR1 and CDR2: MNHEY, SMNVEV (reference sequence). The V and J ends lost 3 bases and 7 bases respectively, with 12 bases between them. CDR3 DNA: TGTGCCAGCAGTTTCGACGGACATAGGACCCAGTACTTC. As protein: CASSFDGHRTQYF.

The CDR3 here is CASSQGKNTEAFF. The CDR3 DNA is TGTGCCAGCTCCCAGGGCAAGAACACTGAAGCTTTCTTT. The rearrangement links TRBV18 to TRBJ1-1, with TRBD1 as a possible D gene (5 bases). CDR3 length: 13 amino acids. Germline-derived CDR1 and CDR2 are KGHSH and LQKENI. Trimming shortened V by 6 bases and J by 1 base, and 9 bases separated the two germline ends.

The chain recombines TRBV7-2 with TRBJ1-5, with D tentatively TRBD1 (5 bases). This CDR3 has 15 residues. Germline V CDR1 and CDR2: SGHTA, FQGNSA. V gave up 1 base and J gave up 6 bases, with 13 bases separating them. The CDR3 nucleotides are TGTGCCAGCAGCTTAGGGGGGGTCAGCGGTCAGCCCCAGCATTTT. As protein: CASSLGGVSGQPQHF.

The chain is built from TRBV6-5 and TRBJ1-1; D possibly corresponds to TRBD1 (5 bases). CDR3 length equals 12 residues. The V and J ends lost 6 bases and 11 bases respectively, with 16 bases between them. CDR1 and CDR2 from the germline V gene are MNHEY and SVGAGI. This chain's CDR3 is CASRKDTPIAFF. In nucleotides, the CDR3 is TGTGCCAGCAGGAAGGACACACCCATCGCTTTCTTT.

This clone appeared a few times. J is TRBJ1-2 and V is TRBV5-4; 8 bases match TRBD1. This CDR3 has 13 residues. V was clipped by 1 base and J by 7 bases; unmatched bases: 3. Germline assignment: CDR1 SGHNT and CDR2 YYREEE (reference sequence). In DNA, the CDR3 is TGTGCCAGCAGCTTGCAGGGGGCTGGTGGCTACACCTTC. Translated: CASSLQGAGGYTF.

This sequence joins TRBV19 and TRBJ1-1; 12 bases fit TRBD1. There are 17 residues in the CDR3. Trimming took 7 bases from V and 0 from J; bases not matched to a gene: 9. The germline gives CDR1 LNHDA, CDR2 SQIVND (reference sequence). The CDR3 nucleotides are TGTGCCAGTAACCCGGGACAGGGGGCTCTTGTGAACACTGAAGCTTTCTTT. Amino acids: CASNPGQGALVNTEAFF.

V and J are TRBV11-2 and TRBJ2-1; no clear D gene. The V end was cut by 4 bases, the J end by 12 bases, with 13 bases between. Germline loops: CDR1 SGHAT, CDR2 FQNNGV. The length of the CDR3 is 12 residues. CDR3 sequence: CASSSESAWQFF. Here the CDR3 DNA reads TGTGCCAGCAGCTCTGAGAGCGCGTGGCAGTTCTTC.

This chain links TRBV6-5 with TRBJ2-7; TRBD2 matches at 11 bases. With V trimmed by 8 bases and J by 4 bases, 7 bases remained unmatched. The germline CDR1 and CDR2 sequences are MNHEY and SVGAGI. This CDR3 spans 14 amino acids. CDR3 protein: CASRGLAGGYEQYF. As DNA, the CDR3 is TGTGCCAGCCGGGGGCTAGCGGGGGGTTACGAGCAGTACTTC.

V usage is TRBV12-3 or TRBV12-4 and J usage is TRBJ1-2; TRBD1 matches at 7 bases. The CDR3 consists of 13 residues. The trim removed 2 bases at V and 8 bases at J, leaving 5 bases unmatched. The CDR3 reads CASSLSGGYGYTF. CDR3 DNA: TGTGCCAGCAGTTTATCAGGGGGGTACGGCTACACCTTC.